What follows are 11 T cell receptor beta chains derived from one specimen sequenced in a study of T-cell memory formation after mild COVID-19. TCRdb used MiXCR to reprocess the 5' RACE reads, holding one entry per CDR3 protein. The sample gives about 320,000 distinct CDR3 sequences, around 15% of which show up once; roughly 23% is in the top ten. Specimen: PBMCs or a T cell subset sorted from them (not recorded which). These receptors were collected from a man aged 18 to 29 who had mild COVID-19 (a few samples of this study predate the infection). Cell type and time point are not known.

CDR3 sequence reads: CASSMSGEQFF. The CDR3 nucleotides read TGTGCCAGCAGTATGAGCGGTGAGCAGTTCTTC. The rearrangement joins TRBV6-5 to TRBJ2-1; D possibly corresponds to TRBD2 (5 bases). The V gene's germline CDR1 is MNHEY and CDR2 SVGAGI. The CDR3 length is 11 residues. The V and J ends lost 5 bases and 9 bases respectively, with 8 bases between them.

In its sample, this clonotype was seen a few times. V is TRBV15 and J is TRBJ2-1, with D unresolved. This CDR3 contains 12 residues. The V gene's germline CDR1 is LNHNV and CDR2 YYDKDF (reference sequence). V was pared by 4 bases and J by 5 bases, with 6 bases between. CDR3 protein: CATSISNNEQFF. DNA for the CDR3: TGTGCCACCAGCATATCAAACAATGAGCAGTTCTTC.

This rearrangement joins TRBV19 to TRBJ2-2; D may be TRBD2 (6 bases). V lost 7 bases, J lost 1 base, and 10 bases lay in between. CDR3 length equals 14 residues. CDR1 is LNHDA and CDR2 is SQIVND in the germline V gene (reference sequence). Here the CDR3 reads CASKVGGNTGELFF. The CDR3 bases are TGTGCCAGTAAGGTCGGGGGGAACACCGGGGAGCTGTTTTTT.

This chain's CDR3 is CASSLDSGAEAFF. CDR3 in DNA: TGCGCCAGCAGCTTAGATTCAGGGGCTGAAGCTTTCTTT. The rearrangement joins TRBV5-1 to TRBJ1-1; D is possibly TRBD1 (6 bases). CDR1 and CDR2 (germline): SGHRS, YFSETQ. Trimming removed 2 bases from V and 6 bases from J, with 11 bases in between. There are 13 residues in the CDR3.

This chain connects TRBV7-2 to TRBJ1-2; TRBD1 matches 9 bases. This CDR3 contains 16 residues. Trimming removed 6 bases from V and 3 bases from J; junction bases left unmatched: 11. From germline, CDR1 is SGHTA and CDR2 FQGNSA. The CDR3 is CASRAGTGIGDYGYTF. The DNA for the CDR3 is TGTGCCAGCAGGGCCGGGACAGGGATCGGTGACTATGGCTACACCTTC.

The chain combines TRBV5-4 with TRBJ1-4; no clear D. Trimming took 3 bases from V and 4 from J, leaving 10 bases between them. Germline V gene lookup returns CDR1 SGHNT and CDR2 YYREEE (reference sequence). This CDR3 comprises 14 residues. The CDR3 here is CASSSGRINEKLFF. As DNA, the CDR3 is TGTGCCAGCAGCTCAGGACGGATTAATGAAAAACTGTTTTTT.

This clonotype was seen a handful of times. The gene calls are TRBV29-1 and TRBJ2-5; 9 nucleotides match TRBD1. This CDR3 has 13 amino acids. Germline values: CDR1 SQVTM, CDR2 ANQGSEA. V shed 6 bases and J 4 bases; nucleotides not matched to a gene: 6. As DNA, the CDR3 is TGCAGCGTAAACAGGGGGCAGAGAGAGACCCAGTACTTC. This encodes CSVNRGQRETQYF.

This clonotype was recorded a few times. V usage is TRBV4-1 and J usage is TRBJ2-7, with D perhaps TRBD1 (6 bases). The V end was cut by 4 bases, the J end by 4 bases, with 14 bases between. This CDR3 is built from 14 residues. In germline, CDR1 is MGHRA, CDR2 YSYEKL. CDR3 nucleotides: TGCGCCAGCAGCCTACAGACAGGTTCGTACGAGCAGTACTTC. Translation: CASSLQTGSYEQYF.

This clonotype has only a few counts. The chain links TRBV19 to TRBJ1-1; D gene unclear. The germline gives CDR1 LNHDA, CDR2 SQIVND (reference sequence). V lost 4 bases, J lost 1 base, and 4 bases lay in between. The CDR3 totals 12 residues. CDR3 loop: CASSRENTEAFF. CDR3 coding DNA: TGTGCCAGTAGTAGGGAGAACACTGAAGCTTTCTTT.

The chain carries TRBV6-2 or TRBV6-3 and TRBJ2-3; a weak D match, TRBD2 (6 bases). The CDR3 covers 13 residues. V was trimmed by 0 bases and J by 13 bases, leaving 14 bases between them. The germline CDR1 and CDR2 sequences are MNHEY and SVGEGT. The CDR3: CASSYSIGGVKYF. The CDR3 DNA sequence: TGTGCCAGCAGTTACTCGATAGGCGGGGTGAAGTATTTT.

The chain has TRBV28 and TRBJ1-1; D remains ambiguous. Germline CDR1 MDHEN, CDR2 SYDVKM. The CDR3 totals 11 residues. CDR3 loop: CGSRRDTEAFF. CDR3 DNA sequence: TGTGGTAGCAGGAGAGACACTGAAGCTTTCTTT.